This T cell receptor beta chain was sequenced for a study of CD8 T cells in Susac syndrome. This CDR3 region has 13 residues. V was trimmed by 2 bases and J by 9 bases, leaving 9 bases between them. The V gene's germline CDR1 is SGHTS and CDR2 YDEGEE. RNA was extracted with the RNeasy kit, and a quantity of 0.5 to 1 ug was reverse transcribed using random hexamers. TCRdb re-derived calls from the immunoSEQ multiplex PCR reads in MiXCR, one entry per CDR3 protein. The data hold about 200,000 distinct CDR3 sequences, with approximately 95% observed a single time. The sample consisted of CD4+ T cells from PBMCs. This sequence was found in a human donor with multiple sclerosis. The rearrangement uses TRBV5-8 and TRBJ1-6; D is undetermined. CDR3 sequence reads: CASSFQEGSPLHF. The DNA for the CDR3 is TGTGCCAGCAGCTTTCAAGAGGGTTCACCCCTCCACTTT.